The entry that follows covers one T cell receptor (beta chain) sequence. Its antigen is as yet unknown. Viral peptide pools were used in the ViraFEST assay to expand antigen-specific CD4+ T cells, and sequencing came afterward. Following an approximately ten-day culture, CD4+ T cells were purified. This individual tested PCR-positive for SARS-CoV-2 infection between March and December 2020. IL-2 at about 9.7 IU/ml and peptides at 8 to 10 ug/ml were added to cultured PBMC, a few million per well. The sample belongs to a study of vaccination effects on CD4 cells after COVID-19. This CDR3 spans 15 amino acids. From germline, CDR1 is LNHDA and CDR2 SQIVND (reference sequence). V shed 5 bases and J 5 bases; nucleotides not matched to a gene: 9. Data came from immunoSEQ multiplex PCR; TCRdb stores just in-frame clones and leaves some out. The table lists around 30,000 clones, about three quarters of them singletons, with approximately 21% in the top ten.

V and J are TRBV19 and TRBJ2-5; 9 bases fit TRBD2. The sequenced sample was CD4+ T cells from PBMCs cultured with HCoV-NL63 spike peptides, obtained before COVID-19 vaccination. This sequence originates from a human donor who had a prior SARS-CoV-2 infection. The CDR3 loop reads CASSFAGTSLETQYF. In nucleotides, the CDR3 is TGTGCCAGTAGTTTCGCCGGGACTAGCTTGGAGACCCAGTACTTC.